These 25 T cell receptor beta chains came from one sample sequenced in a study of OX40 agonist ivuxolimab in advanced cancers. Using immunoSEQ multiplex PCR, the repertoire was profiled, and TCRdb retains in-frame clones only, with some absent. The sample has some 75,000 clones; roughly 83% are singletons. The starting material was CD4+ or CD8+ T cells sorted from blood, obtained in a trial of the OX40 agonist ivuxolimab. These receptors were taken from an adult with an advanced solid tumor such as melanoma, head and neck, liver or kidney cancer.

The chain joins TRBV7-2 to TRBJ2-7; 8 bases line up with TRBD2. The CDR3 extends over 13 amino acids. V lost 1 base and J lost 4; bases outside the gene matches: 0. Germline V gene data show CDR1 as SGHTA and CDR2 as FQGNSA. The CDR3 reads CASSLVAGYEQYF. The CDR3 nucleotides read TGTGCCAGCAGCTTAGTAGCGGGATACGAGCAGTACTTC.

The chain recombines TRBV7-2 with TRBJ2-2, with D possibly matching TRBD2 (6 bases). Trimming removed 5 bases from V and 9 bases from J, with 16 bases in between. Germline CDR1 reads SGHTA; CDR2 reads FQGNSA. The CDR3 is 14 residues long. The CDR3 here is CASSVDKGGRELFF. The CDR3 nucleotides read TGTGCCAGCAGCGTTGATAAGGGAGGCCGGGAGCTGTTTTTT. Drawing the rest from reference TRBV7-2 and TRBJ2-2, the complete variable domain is GAGVSQSPSNKVTEKGKDVELRCDPISGHTALYWYRQSLGQGLEFLIYFQGNSAPDKSGLPSDRFSAERTGGSVSTLTIQRTQQEDSAVYLCASSVDKGGRELFFGEGSRLTVL.

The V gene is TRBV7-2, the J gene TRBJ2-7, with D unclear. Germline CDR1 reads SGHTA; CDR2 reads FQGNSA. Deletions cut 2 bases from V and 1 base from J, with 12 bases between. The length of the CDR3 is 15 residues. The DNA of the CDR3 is TGTGCCAGCAGCTTATATGGTCAGACGTCCTACGAGCAGTACTTC. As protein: CASSLYGQTSYEQYF. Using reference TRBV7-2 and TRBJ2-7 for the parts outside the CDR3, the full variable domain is GAGVSQSPSNKVTEKGKDVELRCDPISGHTALYWYRQSLGQGLEFLIYFQGNSAPDKSGLPSDRFSAERTGGSVSTLTIQRTQQEDSAVYLCASSLYGQTSYEQYFGPGTRLTVT.

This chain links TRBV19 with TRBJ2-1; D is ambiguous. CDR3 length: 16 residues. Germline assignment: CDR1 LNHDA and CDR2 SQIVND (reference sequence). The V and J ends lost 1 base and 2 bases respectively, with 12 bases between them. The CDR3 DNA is TGTGCCAGTAGTATAGCCGGCAGTAGAGCCTACAATGAGCAGTTCTTC. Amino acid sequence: CASSIAGSRAYNEQFF.

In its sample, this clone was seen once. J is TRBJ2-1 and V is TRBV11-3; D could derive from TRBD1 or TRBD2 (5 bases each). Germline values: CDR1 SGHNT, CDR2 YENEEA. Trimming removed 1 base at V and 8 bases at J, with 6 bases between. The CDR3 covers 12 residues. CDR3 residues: CASSLGGDEQFF. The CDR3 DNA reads TGTGCCAGCAGCTTAGGAGGGGATGAGCAGTTCTTC.

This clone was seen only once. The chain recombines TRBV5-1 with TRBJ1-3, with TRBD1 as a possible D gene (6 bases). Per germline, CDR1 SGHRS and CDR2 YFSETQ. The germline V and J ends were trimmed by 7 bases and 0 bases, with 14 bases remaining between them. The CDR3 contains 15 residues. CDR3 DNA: TGCGCCAGCGGTACTGGGGACACCTCTGGAAACACCATATATTTT. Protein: CASGTGDTSGNTIYF.

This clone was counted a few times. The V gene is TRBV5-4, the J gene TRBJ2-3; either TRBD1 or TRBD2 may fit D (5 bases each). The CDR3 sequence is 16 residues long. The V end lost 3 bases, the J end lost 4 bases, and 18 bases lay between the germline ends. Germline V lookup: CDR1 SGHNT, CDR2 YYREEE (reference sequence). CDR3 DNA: TGTGCCAGCAGCTCGGGCGGACTCATGGGGGCAGATACGCAGTATTTT. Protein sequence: CASSSGGLMGADTQYF.

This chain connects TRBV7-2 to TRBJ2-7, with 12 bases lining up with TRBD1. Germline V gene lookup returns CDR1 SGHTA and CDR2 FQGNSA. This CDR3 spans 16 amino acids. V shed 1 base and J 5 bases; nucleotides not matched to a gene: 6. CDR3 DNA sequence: TGTGCCAGCAGCTTAGTTAGGGGACAGGGGGCGAACGAGCAGTACTTC. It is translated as CASSLVRGQGANEQYF.

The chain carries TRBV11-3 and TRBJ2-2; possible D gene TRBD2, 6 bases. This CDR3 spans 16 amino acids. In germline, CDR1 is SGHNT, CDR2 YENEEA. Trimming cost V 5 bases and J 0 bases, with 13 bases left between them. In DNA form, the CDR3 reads TGTGCCAGCAGCCCCTATGGGACTTCGAACACCGGGGAGCTGTTTTTT. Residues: CASSPYGTSNTGELFF.

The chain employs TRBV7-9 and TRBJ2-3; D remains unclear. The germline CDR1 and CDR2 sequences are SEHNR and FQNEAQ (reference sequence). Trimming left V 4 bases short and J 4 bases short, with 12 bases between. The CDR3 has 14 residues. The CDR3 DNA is TGTGCCAGCAGCTGGGGATTCGGGTCAGATACGCAGTATTTT. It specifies CASSWGFGSDTQYF.

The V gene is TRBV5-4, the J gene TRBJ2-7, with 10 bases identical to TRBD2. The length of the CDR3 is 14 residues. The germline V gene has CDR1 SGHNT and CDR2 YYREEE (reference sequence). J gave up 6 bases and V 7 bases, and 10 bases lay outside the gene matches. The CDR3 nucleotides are TGTGCCAGCGGCCGAACTAGCGGGACGGTCGAGCAGTACTTC. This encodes CASGRTSGTVEQYF.

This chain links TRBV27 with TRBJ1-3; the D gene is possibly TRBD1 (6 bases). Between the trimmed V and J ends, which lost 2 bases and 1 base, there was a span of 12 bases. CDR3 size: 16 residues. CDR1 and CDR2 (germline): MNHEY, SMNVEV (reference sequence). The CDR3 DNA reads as TGTGCCAGCAGTTTAAGGGGGGAATGGTCTGGAAACACCATATATTTT. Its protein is CASSLRGEWSGNTIYF.

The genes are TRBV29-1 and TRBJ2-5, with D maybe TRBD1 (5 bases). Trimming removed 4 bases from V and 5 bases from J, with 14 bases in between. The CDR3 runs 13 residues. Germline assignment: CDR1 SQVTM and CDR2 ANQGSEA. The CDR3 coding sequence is TGCAGCGTTGGATCAGGGCCAGGGGAGACCCAGTACTTC. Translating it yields CSVGSGPGETQYF.

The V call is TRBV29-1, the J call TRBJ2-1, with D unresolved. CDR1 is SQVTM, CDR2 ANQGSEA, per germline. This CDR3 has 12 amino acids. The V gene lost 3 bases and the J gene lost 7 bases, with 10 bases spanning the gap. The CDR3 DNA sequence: TGCAGCGTTGATGGCCTGACTAATGAGCAGTTCTTC. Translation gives CSVDGLTNEQFF.

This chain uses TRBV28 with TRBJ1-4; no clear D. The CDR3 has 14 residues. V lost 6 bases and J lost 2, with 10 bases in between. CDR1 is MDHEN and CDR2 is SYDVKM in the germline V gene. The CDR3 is CASRSTGTNEKLFF. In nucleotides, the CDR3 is TGTGCCAGCAGATCCACCGGGACTAATGAAAAACTGTTTTTT. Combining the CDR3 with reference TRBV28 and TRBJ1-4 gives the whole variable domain DVKVTQSSRYLVKRTGEKVFLECVQDMDHENMFWYRQDPGLGLRLIYFSYDVKMKEKGDIPEGYSVSREKKERFSLILESASTNQTSMYLCASRSTGTNEKLFFGSGTQLSVL.

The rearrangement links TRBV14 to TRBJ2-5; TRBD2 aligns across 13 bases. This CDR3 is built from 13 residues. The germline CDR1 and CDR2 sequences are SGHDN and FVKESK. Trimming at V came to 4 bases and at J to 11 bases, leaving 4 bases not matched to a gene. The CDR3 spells CASSLGTSGAQYF. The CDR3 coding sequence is TGTGCCAGCAGCCTTGGGACTAGCGGGGCTCAGTACTTC.

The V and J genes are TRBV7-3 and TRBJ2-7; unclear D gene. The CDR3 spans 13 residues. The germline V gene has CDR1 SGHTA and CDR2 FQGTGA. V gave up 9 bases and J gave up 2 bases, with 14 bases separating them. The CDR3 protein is CARQAGAPYEQYF. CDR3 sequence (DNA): TGTGCCAGACAAGCCGGTGCCCCCTACGAGCAGTACTTC.

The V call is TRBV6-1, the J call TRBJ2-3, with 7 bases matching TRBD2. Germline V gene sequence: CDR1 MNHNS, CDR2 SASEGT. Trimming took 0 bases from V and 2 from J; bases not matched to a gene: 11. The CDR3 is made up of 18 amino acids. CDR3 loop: CASSEAAGWGGVTDTQYF. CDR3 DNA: TGTGCCAGCAGTGAAGCTGCCGGGTGGGGGGGAGTCACAGATACGCAGTATTTT.

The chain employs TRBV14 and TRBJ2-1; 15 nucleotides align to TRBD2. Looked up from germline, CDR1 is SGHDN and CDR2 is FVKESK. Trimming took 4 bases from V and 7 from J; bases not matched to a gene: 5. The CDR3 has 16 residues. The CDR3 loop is CASSRRGTSGRNEQFF. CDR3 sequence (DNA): TGTGCCAGCAGCCGACGGGGGACTAGCGGGAGGAATGAGCAGTTCTTC. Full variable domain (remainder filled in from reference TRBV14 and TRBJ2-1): EAGVTQFPSHSVIEKGQTVTLRCDPISGHDNLYWYRRVMGKEIKFLLHFVKESKQDESGMPNNRFLAERTGGTYSTLKVQPAELEDSGVYFCASSRRGTSGRNEQFFGPGTRLTVL.

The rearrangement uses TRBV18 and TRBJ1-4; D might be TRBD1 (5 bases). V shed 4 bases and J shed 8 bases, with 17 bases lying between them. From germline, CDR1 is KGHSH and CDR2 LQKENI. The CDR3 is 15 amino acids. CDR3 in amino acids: CASSQRGVRVEKLFF. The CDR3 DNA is TGTGCCAGCTCACAACGAGGGGTAAGGGTCGAAAAACTGTTTTTT.

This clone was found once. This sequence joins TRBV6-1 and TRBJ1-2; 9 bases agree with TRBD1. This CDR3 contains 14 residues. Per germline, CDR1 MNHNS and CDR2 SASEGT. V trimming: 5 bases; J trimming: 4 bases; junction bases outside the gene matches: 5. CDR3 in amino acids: CASSRDREAYGYTF. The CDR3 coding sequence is TGTGCCAGCAGTCGGGACAGGGAGGCCTATGGCTACACCTTC.

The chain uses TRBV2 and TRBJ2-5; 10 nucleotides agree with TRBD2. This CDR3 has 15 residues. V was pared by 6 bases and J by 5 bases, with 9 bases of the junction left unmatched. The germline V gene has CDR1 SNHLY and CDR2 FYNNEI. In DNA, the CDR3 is TGTGCCAGCAGAACTAGCGGGATGGTCAGCGAGACCCAGTACTTC. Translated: CASRTSGMVSETQYF.

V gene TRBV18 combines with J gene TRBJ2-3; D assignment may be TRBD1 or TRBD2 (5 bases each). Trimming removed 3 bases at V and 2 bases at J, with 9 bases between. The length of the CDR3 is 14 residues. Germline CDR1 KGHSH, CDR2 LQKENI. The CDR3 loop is CASSPSGPTDTQYF. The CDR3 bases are TGTGCCAGCTCACCTTCGGGGCCCACAGATACGCAGTATTTT.

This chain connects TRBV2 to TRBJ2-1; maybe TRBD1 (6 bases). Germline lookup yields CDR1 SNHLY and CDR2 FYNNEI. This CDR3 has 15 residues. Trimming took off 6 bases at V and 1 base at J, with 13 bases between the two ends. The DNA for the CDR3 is TGTGCCAGCAGGGCCGGGACAAATTCCTACAATGAGCAGTTCTTC. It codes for CASRAGTNSYNEQFF. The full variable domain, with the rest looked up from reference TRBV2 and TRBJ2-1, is EPEVTQTPSHQVTQMGQEVILRCVPISNHLYFYWYRQILGQKVEFLVSFYNNEISEKSEIFDDQFSVERPDGSNFTLKIRSTKLEDSAMYFCASRAGTNSYNEQFFGPGTRLTVL.

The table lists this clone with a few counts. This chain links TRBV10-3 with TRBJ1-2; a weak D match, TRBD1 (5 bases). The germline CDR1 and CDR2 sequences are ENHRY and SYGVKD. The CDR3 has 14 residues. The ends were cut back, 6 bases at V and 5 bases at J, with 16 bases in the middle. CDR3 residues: CAISGRGGGYGYTF. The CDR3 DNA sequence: TGTGCCATCAGCGGCCGTGGCGGGGGGTATGGCTACACCTTC.